Listed below are T cell receptor beta chains from one sample, sequenced in a study of blood T cells in healthy people across ages. TCRdb itself ran the 5' RACE reads through MiXCR, one entry per CDR3 protein. The top ten clones hold around 9.6% of a sample with 800,000 to 950,000 distinct CDR3 sequences, 25% to 35% of them seen once. The same specimen was also included in a second study, on T cells of mothers and their children.

Sequenced: blood. These TCRs come from a woman between 40 and 50 years old in good health. The CDR3 runs from the conserved cysteine through the conserved F or W.

V,CDR3
TRBV5-1,CASSPGLQKGPLHF
TRBV5-5,CASSPTTGYEQYF
TRBV4-3,CASSQEKSPHYEQYF
TRBV27,CASRRLAGVVEQYF
TRBV3-1,CASSRRTGGTDTQYF
TRBV5-5,CASSFGTSGGLLSGANVLTF
TRBV24-1,CATGAQGAQPQHF
TRBV4-1,CASSAETGQNTEAFF
TRBV7-2,CASSLVGLGAGRSYEQYF
TRBV9,CASSPGRDYEQYF
TRBV6-5,CASTQGAGNTGELFF
TRBV29-1,CSGSQETQYF
TRBV7-2,CASSLHRDSNTEAFF
TRBV7-9,CASSLGALTGSGDTQYF
TRBV29-1,CSVGGDGYEQYF
TRBV7-3,CASSPSGMNTEAFF
TRBV20-1,CSALSSGGNYGYTF
TRBV4-1,CASSPWPVGEKTYEQYF
TRBV7-3,CASSPGQGGVGGYTF
TRBV9,CASSVFMGPDTQYF
TRBV15,CATSRRGANYGYTF
TRBV27,CASSLSSSGGIYNEQFF
TRBV29-1,CSVKGGGRAWLSSYNEQFF
TRBV12-3/TRBV12-4,CASSLALDSPLHF
TRBV20-1,CSADPLGGGGANYGYTF
TRBV15,CATSRVGPTGSYEQYF
TRBV7-9,CASSAPRDAYGYTF
TRBV10-3,CASSWVMTETSTDTQYF
TRBV4-3,CASSQGPEDFSDTQYF
TRBV7-2,CVSSSRASGGRRWETQYF
TRBV4-3,CASSQDSSGVGNEQFF
TRBV12-3/TRBV12-4,CASSKTGGNQPQHF
TRBV20-1,CSARGTGHYNEQFF
TRBV5-1,CASSQNSGLAYEQYF
TRBV20-1,CSATTGTAPRSQHF
TRBV4-1,CASRQGQRNTEAFF
TRBV4-1,CASSHPGGSYNEQFF
TRBV29-1,CSAEKTQYF
TRBV7-9,CASSPDPSRGTQYF
TRBV18,CASSLQETQYF
TRBV15,CATSRDRQGLSYEQYF
TRBV28,CASRLSQGNYGYTF
TRBV5-6,CASSDRSASNYGYTF
TRBV28,CASSRHLRGLNYGYTF
TRBV7-2,CASSRIRDTLQYF
TRBV5-1,CASSLSGQKKEFPHNEQFF